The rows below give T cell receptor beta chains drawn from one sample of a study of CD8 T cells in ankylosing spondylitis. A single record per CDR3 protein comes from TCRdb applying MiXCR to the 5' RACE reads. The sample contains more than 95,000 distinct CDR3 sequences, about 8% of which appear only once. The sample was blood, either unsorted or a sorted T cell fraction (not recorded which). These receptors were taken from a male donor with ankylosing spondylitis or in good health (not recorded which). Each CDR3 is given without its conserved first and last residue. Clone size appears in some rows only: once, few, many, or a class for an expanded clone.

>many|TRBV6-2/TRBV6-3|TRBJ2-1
ASSTLAGGDSYNEQF
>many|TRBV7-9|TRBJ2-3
ASSHGQGESTDTQY
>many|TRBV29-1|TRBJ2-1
SGSGLGFEEQF
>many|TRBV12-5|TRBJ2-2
ASGLVHGKTNTGELF
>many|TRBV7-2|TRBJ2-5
ASSEIPGPQETQY
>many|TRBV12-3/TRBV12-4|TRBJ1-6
ASSFGQGDSPLH
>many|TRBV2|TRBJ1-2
ASSVSTAGYT
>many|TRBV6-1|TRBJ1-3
ASRAQGSSGNTIY
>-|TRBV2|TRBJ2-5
ASNPTGPETQY
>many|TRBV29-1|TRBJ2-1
SVGGVGTGGNEQF
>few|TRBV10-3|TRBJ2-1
AIQRQVYGNEQF
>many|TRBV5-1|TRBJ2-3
ASGGQDTDTQY
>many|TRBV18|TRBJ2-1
ASSPPGSEQF
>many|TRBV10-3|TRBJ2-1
AISPTSGRADREQF
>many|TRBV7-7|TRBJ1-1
ASRGAGQVLLEAF
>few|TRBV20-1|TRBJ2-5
CARALETGTEKVTQY
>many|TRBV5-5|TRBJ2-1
ASSPTSGKANEQF
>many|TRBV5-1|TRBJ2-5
ASSLWETQY
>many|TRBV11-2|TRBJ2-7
ASSLVFLAGAYEQY
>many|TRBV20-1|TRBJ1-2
SARIPNYGYT
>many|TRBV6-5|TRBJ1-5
ASSYRGDVVGNQPQH
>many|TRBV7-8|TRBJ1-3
ASSLGRTGRSGNTIY
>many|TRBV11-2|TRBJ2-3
ASSSGLGTDTQY
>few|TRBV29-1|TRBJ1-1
SVEEGTAF
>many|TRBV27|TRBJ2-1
ASSPIQITGTIRDEQF
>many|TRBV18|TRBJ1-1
ASSEGVPGQGHTEAF